The rows below give T cell receptor beta chains drawn from one sample of a study of shared clonotypes between healthy human individuals. Clones were read by immunoSEQ multiplex PCR, and TCRdb kept only the in-frame ones, dropping some. The profile shows about 680,000 clones, about three quarters of them singletons. The sample was memory CD4+ T cells sorted from blood. Every receptor here comes from a woman aged 25 to 45 in good health. The CDR3 runs from the conserved cysteine through the conserved F or W. Clone sizes are given selectively: once, few, many, or a class where the clone is expanded.

CDR3	V	J	size
CASSQSLIGTSGDEQYF	TRBV25-1	TRBJ2-7	-
CAISALGQGNQPQHF	TRBV10-3	TRBJ1-5	-
CASSLRFSNQPQHF	TRBV28	TRBJ1-5	-
CASSQRAGKGLAREQYF	TRBV4-1	TRBJ2-7	-
CASSYSGQETQYF	TRBV10-2	TRBJ2-5	-
CASSLGPTGSGNTIYF	TRBV11-2	TRBJ1-3	-
CASSFTSGRASGELFF	TRBV28	TRBJ2-2	-
CASSQRADLTDTQYF	TRBV7-2	TRBJ2-3	few
CASSAARGRTEQFF	TRBV7-3	TRBJ2-1	-
CATQPSGRATGELFF	TRBV19	TRBJ2-2	-
CASSLNPSGATYEQYF	TRBV11-2	TRBJ2-7	-
CASTGTGNYGYTF	TRBV2	TRBJ1-2	-
CASSRDRRSSYEQYF	TRBV7-2	TRBJ2-7	-
CASSLSSGSEYEQYF	TRBV7-2	TRBJ2-7	-
CASIRGGGTSYEQYF	TRBV28	TRBJ2-7	-
CSVGISRGSYEQYF	TRBV29-1	TRBJ2-7	-
CASSLGGGAGMIDTQYF	TRBV9	TRBJ2-3	-
CASSLKPPGLAGGSGLLEQYF	TRBV27	TRBJ2-7	few
CASSPLTGGNEKLFF	TRBV5-1	TRBJ1-4	-
CASSWGQGSQETQYF	TRBV7-7	TRBJ2-5	-
CATSGSVSGSTYEQYF	TRBV15	TRBJ2-7	-
CASSQQGRQVTDTQYF	TRBV4-1	TRBJ2-3	-
CASSFSGGPNQPQHF	TRBV28	TRBJ1-5	-
CASSPKVFNEKLFF	TRBV9	TRBJ1-4	-
CSVEKASGQETQYF	TRBV29-1	TRBJ2-5	-
CASGHQTTEAFF	TRBV6-1	TRBJ1-1	-
CASSLAGNTEAFF	TRBV5-1	TRBJ1-1	-
CATVRGTETQYF	TRBV28	TRBJ2-5	-
CASSTWTGTVSEQYF	TRBV5-1	TRBJ2-7	-
CAISEWTSGGNEQFF	TRBV10-3	TRBJ2-1	few
CASSWRLAGEETQYF	TRBV5-1	TRBJ2-5	-
CASSLLGDTEAFF	TRBV7-9	TRBJ1-1	-
CASSLAGGRGRNYGYTF	TRBV5-4	TRBJ1-2	-
CASSRNPTDTQYF	TRBV7-9	TRBJ2-3	-
CASSWDRGLNQPQHF	TRBV11-2	TRBJ1-5	-
CASSRGVLASGNTIYF	TRBV14	TRBJ1-3	few
CASSYLKSSYNEQFF	TRBV6-5	TRBJ2-1	-
CASRGLAGPTDTQYF	TRBV6-1	TRBJ2-3	-
CASSLVSGDNEQFF	TRBV7-2	TRBJ2-1	-
CASSIGSGTGELFF	TRBV19	TRBJ2-2	-
CASSAEAGARTEAFF	TRBV9	TRBJ1-1	few
CASGAMGTGELFF	TRBV7-7	TRBJ2-2	few
CASCRAEDTEAFF	TRBV2	TRBJ1-1	-
CASSLDWNTEAFF	TRBV27	TRBJ1-1	-
CASITGTGTPRTDTQYF	TRBV21-1	TRBJ2-3	-
CASSLGIAQGFEKLFF	TRBV5-1	TRBJ1-4	-
CASSELVNTEAFF	TRBV6-4	TRBJ1-1	-
CASSLSGSHFSGNTIYF	TRBV28	TRBJ1-3	many
CAISEQGNQNIQYF	TRBV10-3	TRBJ2-4	-
CASRPTSGGIEQYF	TRBV6-5	TRBJ2-7	few
CASSLAATRLNYGYTF	TRBV7-8	TRBJ1-2	-
CASSLQETQYF	TRBV18	TRBJ2-5	-
CASSLDSTPNTGELFF	TRBV7-9	TRBJ2-2	-